This T cell receptor beta chain was found in a study of T cell responses to AZD1222 COVID-19 vaccine. The CDR3 has 23 residues. Some clones are missing from TCRdb's copy, which holds only in-frame ones; the method was immunoSEQ multiplex PCR. Of roughly 120,000 clones listed, approximately 87% are singletons. Second-dose intervals of approximately 4 or approximately 12 weeks were pooled. The chain links TRBV21-1 to TRBJ2-1; the table's D call of TRBD1 was not tested on the DNA. TRBV21-1 is listed as a pseudogene. This clonotype was sampled from an adult who received the AZD1222 COVID-19 vaccine. This specimen was peripheral blood, taken 28 days after the second AZD1222 dose. Here the CDR3 DNA reads TGTGCCAGCAGCAAAGCGCTATTCGAGAATACGGGGGTGACGGTCACAGGGGTCAATGAGCAGTTCTTC. Translated, it gives CASSKALFENTGVTVTGVNEQFF.